This TCR beta chain derives from a study of blood T cells in healthy people across ages. This clonotype showed up many times. What it binds is not known. The sample providers were healthy Caucasian people from Russia, aged about 6 to 90. General study points: Age brought a roughly linear fall in TCR beta diversity measured per million T cells.

Germline V gene lookup returns CDR1 SGHTA and CDR2 FQGNSA. The CDR3 is 16 amino acids. V lost 2 bases, J lost 0 bases, and 10 bases lay in between. Through a sample-barcoded 5' primer and a J-beta primer mix, a second PCR was run for 7 to 11 cycles. Each of the cDNA molecules was tagged by a template-switch adaptor with 12 random nucleotides. From the 5' RACE reads, TCRdb called clonotypes with MiXCR, one entry per CDR3 protein. The sample yields some 890,000 distinct CDR3 sequences, about 27% seen once. This sample also appeared in a second study, on T cells of mothers and their children. This second report adds: Related and unrelated pairs show similar shaping of TCR recombination output by thymic selection.

The TCR was taken from a woman aged 40 to 50 in good health. The sample was blood. The chain uses TRBV7-2 and TRBJ1-4; D might be TRBD1 (6 bases). CDR3 nucleotide sequence: TGTGCCAGCAGCTTAATGACAGGCTCAACTAATGAAAAACTGTTTTTT. Residues: CASSLMTGSTNEKLFF. The complete variable domain, with remaining parts taken from reference TRBV7-2 and TRBJ1-4, reads GAGVSQSPSNKVTEKGKDVELRCDPISGHTALYWYRQSLGQGLEFLIYFQGNSAPDKSGLPSDRFSAERTGGSVSTLTIQRTQQEDSAVYLCASSLMTGSTNEKLFFGSGTQLSVL.